The 19 T cell receptor beta chains reported below all come from one sample, sequenced in a study of PD-1 blockade in classical Hodgkin lymphoma. Assay: immunoSEQ multiplex PCR; the TCRdb copy retains only in-frame clones and omits some. This sample carries 70,000 or so clones, more than 85% of them seen once, and the ten largest clones take around 8.5%. Exposure to brentuximab vedotin varied, and each patient had relapsed following autologous stem cell transplantation. Sequencing used peripheral blood mononuclear cells (PBMCs), obtained at baseline. All receptors come from a human donor with classical Hodgkin lymphoma.

CDR3 in amino acids: CASSPWGGGMNTEAFF. CDR3 in DNA: TGCGCCAGCAGCCCTTGGGGGGGTGGAATGAACACTGAAGCTTTCTTT. This chain links TRBV5-1 with TRBJ1-1; the D gene is possibly TRBD1 (5 bases). Germline CDR1 SGHRS, CDR2 YFSETQ. V gave up 4 bases and J gave up 0 bases, with 16 bases separating them. CDR3 length: 16 amino acids.

The chain links TRBV19 to TRBJ2-6; a possible D gene is TRBD1 (6 bases). The germline gives CDR1 LNHDA, CDR2 SQIVND (reference sequence). The CDR3 has 15 residues. The V and J ends lost 7 bases and 0 bases respectively, with 10 bases between them. CDR3 amino acids: CASKTGHSGANVLTF. CDR3 DNA: TGTGCCAGTAAGACAGGCCACTCTGGGGCCAACGTCCTGACTTTC. The entire variable domain, with the rest obtained from reference TRBV19 and TRBJ2-6, is as follows: DGGITQSPKYLFRKEGQNVTLSCEQNLNHDAMYWYRQDPGQGLRLIYYSQIVNDFQKGDIAEGYSVSREKKESFPLTVTSAQKNPTAFYLCASKTGHSGANVLTFGAGSRLTVL.

The genes are TRBV27 and TRBJ1-4; 11 nucleotides match TRBD1. The length of the CDR3 is 18 residues. V was clipped by 4 bases and J by 7 bases; unmatched bases: 14. Germline CDR1 is MNHEY and CDR2 is SMNVEV (reference sequence). The DNA for the CDR3 is TGTGCCAGCAGTTACGGACCGGGACAGGGGGAGGGCCTTGAAAAACTGTTTTTT. It encodes CASSYGPGQGEGLEKLFF.

This sequence joins TRBV20-1 and TRBJ2-5; unclear D gene. The CDR3 totals 11 residues. Germline CDR1 DFQATT, CDR2 SNEGSKA (reference sequence). V was clipped by 5 bases and J by 2 bases, with 6 bases between them. The chain's CDR3 is CSADLQETQYF. The DNA for the CDR3 is TGCAGTGCTGACCTTCAAGAGACCCAGTACTTC.

V and J are TRBV5-6 and TRBJ1-2; possibly TRBD1 for D (6 bases). Per germline, CDR1 SGHDT and CDR2 YYEEEE. V lost 0 bases, J lost 5 bases, and 11 bases lay in between. This CDR3 is built from 14 residues. The CDR3 spells CASSLEGRGYGYTF. In DNA form, the CDR3 reads TGTGCCAGCAGCTTGGAAGGCAGGGGTTATGGCTACACCTTC.

V usage is TRBV28 and J usage is TRBJ2-7, with a tentative D call TRBD2 (6 bases). Germline V CDR1 and CDR2: MDHEN, SYDVKM. The CDR3 is made up of 15 amino acids. V lost 6 bases, J lost 5 bases, and 20 bases lay in between. The CDR3 is CASSGSGTSPNEQYF. The CDR3 bases are TGTGCCAGCAGCGGCTCCGGGACTTCCCCGAACGAGCAGTACTTC.

The chain joins TRBV7-9 to TRBJ2-7; D remains unclear. CDR3 length: 16 residues. Germline V gene sequence: CDR1 SEHNR, CDR2 FQNEAQ (reference sequence). V dropped 5 bases and J dropped 0 bases, with 17 bases sitting between them. CDR3 sequence (DNA): TGTGCCAGCAGCACCGGTCCGGCTTTATACTCCTACGAGCAGTACTTC. Amino acid sequence: CASSTGPALYSYEQYF.

This rearrangement joins TRBV30 to TRBJ1-1; D unresolved. Germline V gives CDR1 GTSNPN, CDR2 SVGIG (reference sequence). Trimming took 2 bases from V and 5 from J, leaving 9 bases between them. The CDR3 loop spans 12 amino acids. CDR3 sequence reads: CAWSPIRTEAFF. For the CDR3, the DNA is TGTGCCTGGAGTCCCATTAGGACTGAAGCTTTCTTT.

V is TRBV11-3 and J is TRBJ1-5; 11 bases line up with TRBD1. Germline V gene sequence: CDR1 SGHNT, CDR2 YENEEA. The CDR3 extends over 15 amino acids. The V and J ends lost 5 bases and 6 bases, in that order; junction bases with no gene match: 6. The CDR3 DNA reads TGTGCCAGCAGCACGGGACAGGGGGTGGGTCAGCCCCAGCATTTT. The encoded protein is CASSTGQGVGQPQHF.

Regarding this clone: This same CDR3 is encoded by further DNA sequences in the sample. The V gene is TRBV5-1, the J gene TRBJ2-7; D gene ambiguous. Germline values: CDR1 SGHRS, CDR2 YFSETQ. Trimming stripped 0 bases from V and 4 bases from J, with 2 bases between. The CDR3 is made up of 11 amino acids. The CDR3 region has the DNA TGCGCCAGCAGCTTGGGTTACGAGCAGTACTTC. It codes for CASSLGYEQYF.

In this sample, this clone turned up once. V usage is TRBV11-3 and J usage is TRBJ2-2; 12 positions agree with TRBD1. This CDR3 is built from 17 residues. The V gene end was trimmed by 5 bases and the J gene end by 2 bases; junction bases not matched to a gene: 6. Per the germline V gene, CDR1 is SGHNT and CDR2 is YENEEA. The CDR3, as DNA: TGTGCCAGCAGCGGAACCGGGACAGGGGGCAACACCGGGGAGCTGTTTTTT. Encoded protein: CASSGTGTGGNTGELFF. The variable domain in full, completed from reference TRBV11-3 and TRBJ2-2, reads EAGVVQSPRYKIIEKKQPVAFWCNPISGHNTLYWYLQNLGQGPELLIRYENEEAVDDSQLPKDRFSAERLKGVDSTLKIQPAELGDSAVYLCASSGTGTGGNTGELFFGEGSRLTVL.

J is TRBJ2-2 and V is TRBV12-2. TRBV12-2 is marked as a pseudogene. The CDR3 has 14 amino acids. The CDR3 DNA reads as TGTGCAAGTCGCTTAGACTCAGCAACCGGGGAGCTGTTTTTT. This codes for CASRLDSATGELFF.

This chain uses TRBV4-3 with TRBJ2-5, with D possibly TRBD2 on 5 matching bases. The germline V and J ends were trimmed by 0 bases and 0 bases, with 11 bases remaining between them. The germline V gene has CDR1 LGHNA and CDR2 YSLEER. CDR3 length: 16 residues. The CDR3 nucleotides read TGCGCCAGCAGCCAAGATCTGGTCGGGGACCAAGAGACCCAGTACTTC. This gives the protein CASSQDLVGDQETQYF.

V and J are TRBV6-5 and TRBJ2-3; a weak D match, TRBD2 (5 bases). Trimming removed 0 bases at V and 4 bases at J, with 14 bases between. This CDR3 is built from 16 residues. Germline V gene lookup returns CDR1 MNHEY and CDR2 SVGAGI. Here the CDR3 reads CASSYSAVSGADTQYF. For the CDR3, the DNA is TGTGCCAGCAGTTACTCGGCTGTCTCCGGGGCAGATACGCAGTATTTT.

The genes are TRBV27 and TRBJ2-7; D unclear. The CDR3 extends over 11 amino acids. Per germline, CDR1 MNHEY and CDR2 SMNVEV (reference sequence). The V and J ends lost 6 bases and 4 bases respectively, with 7 bases between them. The DNA for the CDR3 is TGTGCCAGCAGAGGCCTTTACGAGCAGTACTTC. Its translation is CASRGLYEQYF.

This rearrangement joins TRBV18 to TRBJ2-2, with a possible D match to TRBD1 (6 bases). The ends were cut back, 2 bases at V and 7 bases at J, with 14 bases in the middle. Germline-derived CDR1 and CDR2 are KGHSH and LQKENI. The CDR3 has 15 residues. CDR3 in amino acids: CASSPDRWGGGELFF. In DNA form, the CDR3 reads TGTGCCAGCTCACCAGACAGGTGGGGCGGCGGGGAGCTGTTTTTT.

The rearrangement uses TRBV9 and TRBJ2-7; tentatively, D is TRBD2 (6 bases). This CDR3 is 17 amino acids long. The germline CDR1 and CDR2 sequences are SGDLS and YYNGEE. V lost 0 bases to trimming and J lost 3 bases, with 19 bases between them. CDR3 DNA sequence: TGTGCCAGCAGCGTAGCCCCGGGGAGGAGGGGAGACTACGAGCAGTACTTC. It is translated as CASSVAPGRRGDYEQYF.

The chain joins TRBV9 to TRBJ1-2; tentative D call: TRBD1 (6 bases). V was trimmed by 0 bases and J by 3 bases, leaving 9 bases between them. This CDR3 has 14 residues. Germline CDR1 SGDLS, CDR2 YYNGEE. CDR3 in DNA: TGTGCCAGCAGCGTAGGGGACACAGACTATGGCTACACCTTC. It yields the protein CASSVGDTDYGYTF.

V usage is TRBV9 and J usage is TRBJ1-2; TRBD1 matches 8 bases. Trimming at V came to 3 bases and at J to 8 bases, leaving 12 bases not matched to a gene. CDR1 and CDR2 from the germline V gene are SGDLS and YYNGEE. This CDR3 has 15 residues. CDR3 residues: CASSADWDRSWGYTF. The CDR3 coding sequence is TGTGCCAGCAGCGCCGACTGGGACAGGTCCTGGGGCTACACCTTC.